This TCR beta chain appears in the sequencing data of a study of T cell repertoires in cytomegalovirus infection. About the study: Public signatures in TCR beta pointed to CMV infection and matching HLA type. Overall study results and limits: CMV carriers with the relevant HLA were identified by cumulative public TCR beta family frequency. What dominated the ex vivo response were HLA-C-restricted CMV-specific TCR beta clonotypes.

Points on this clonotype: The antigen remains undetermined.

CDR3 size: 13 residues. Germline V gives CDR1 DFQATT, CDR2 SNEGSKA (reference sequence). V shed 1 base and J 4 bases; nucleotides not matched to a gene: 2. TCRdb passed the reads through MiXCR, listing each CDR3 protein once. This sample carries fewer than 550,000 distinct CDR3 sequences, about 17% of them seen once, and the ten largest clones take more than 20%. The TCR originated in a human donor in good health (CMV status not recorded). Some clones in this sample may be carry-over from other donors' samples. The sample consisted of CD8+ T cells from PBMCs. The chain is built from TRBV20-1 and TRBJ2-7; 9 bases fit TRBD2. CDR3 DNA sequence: TGCAGTGCTAGAGGACTAGCGGAATACGAGCAGTACTTC. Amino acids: CSARGLAEYEQYF.